Shown below are 5 T cell receptor beta chains from a single sample sequenced in a study of blood T cell repertoires in COVID-19. Sequencing used immunoSEQ multiplex PCR; TCRdb keeps in-frame clones, though not all of them. Counted here are about 140,000 clones, roughly 90% occurring once; the ten biggest clones make up about 1.7%. The sequencing sample was made of peripheral blood. These receptors were obtained from a man aged 70-80 years with acute or convalescent COVID-19.

This clone has just a few counts. This rearrangement joins TRBV27 to TRBJ1-2; TRBD1 might be the D (6 bases). V was clipped by 7 bases and J by 0 bases, with 15 bases between them. Germline V gene sequence: CDR1 MNHEY, CDR2 SMNVEV (reference sequence). The CDR3 covers 15 residues. The CDR3 protein is CASNPGQQANYGYTF. The CDR3 DNA is TGTGCCAGCAACCCTGGACAGCAAGCTAACTATGGCTACACCTTC.

V usage is TRBV5-6 and J usage is TRBJ1-2, with D possibly matching TRBD1 (5 bases). Germline CDR1 and CDR2: SGHDT and YYEEEE. V lost 3 bases to trimming and J lost 0 bases, with 15 bases between them. This CDR3 has 16 amino acids. In nucleotides, the CDR3 is TGTGCCAGCAGCTCCGGGCAGTCACAGGCTAACTATGGCTACACCTTC. Translating gives CASSSGQSQANYGYTF. The full variable domain, rest sourced from reference TRBV5-6 and TRBJ1-2, is DAGVTQSPTHLIKTRGQQVTLRCSPKSGHDTVSWYQQALGQGPQFIFQYYEEEERQRGNFPDRFSGHQFPNYSSELNVNALLLGDSALYLCASSSGQSQANYGYTFGSGTRLTVV.

The V call is TRBV3-1 (or the pseudogene TRBV3-2), the J call TRBJ2-1, with 10 nucleotides matching TRBD1. This CDR3 region has 17 residues. Trimming removed 6 bases from V and 3 bases from J; junction bases left unmatched: 11. Germline V gene lookup returns CDR1 LGHDT and CDR2 YNNKEL (reference sequence). The CDR3 DNA is TGTGCCAGCAGTTCAGACTGGACAGGGGGGCACTACAATGAGCAGTTCTTC. Amino acid sequence: CASSSDWTGGHYNEQFF.

This sequence joins TRBV21-1 and TRBJ1-1. TRBV21-1 is classified as a pseudogene. The CDR3 sequence is 15 residues long. The CDR3, as DNA: TGTGCCAGCAGCCCTAGCGGGGAAACGAACACTGAAGCTTTCTTT. It is translated as CASSPSGETNTEAFF.

The V call is TRBV5-5, the J call TRBJ2-2, with D unresolved. Per the germline V gene, CDR1 is SGHKS and CDR2 is YYEKEE (reference sequence). The ends were cut back, 4 bases at V and 1 base at J, with 8 bases in the middle. The CDR3 runs to 14 residues. The CDR3 nucleotides are TGTGCCAGCAGCCGTTTTTTGAACACCGGGGAGCTGTTTTTT. This translates into CASSRFLNTGELFF.